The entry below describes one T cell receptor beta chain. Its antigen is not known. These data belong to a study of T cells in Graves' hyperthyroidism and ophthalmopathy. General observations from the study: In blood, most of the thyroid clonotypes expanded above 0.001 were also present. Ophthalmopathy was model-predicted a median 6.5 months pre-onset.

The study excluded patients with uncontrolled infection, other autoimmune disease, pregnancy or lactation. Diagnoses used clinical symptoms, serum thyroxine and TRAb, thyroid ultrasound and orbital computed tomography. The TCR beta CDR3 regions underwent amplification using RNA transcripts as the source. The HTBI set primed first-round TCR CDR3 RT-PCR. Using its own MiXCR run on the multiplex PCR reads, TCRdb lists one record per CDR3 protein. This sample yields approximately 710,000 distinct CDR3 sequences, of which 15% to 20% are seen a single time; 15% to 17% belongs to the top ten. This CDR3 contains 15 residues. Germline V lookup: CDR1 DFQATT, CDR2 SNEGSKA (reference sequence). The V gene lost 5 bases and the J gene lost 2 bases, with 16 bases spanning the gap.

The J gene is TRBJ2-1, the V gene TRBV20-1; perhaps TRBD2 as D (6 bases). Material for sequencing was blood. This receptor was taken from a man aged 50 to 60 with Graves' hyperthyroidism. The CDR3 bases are TGCAGTGCTGGGGACTCCCAGCTGGCCTACAATGAGCAGTTCTTC. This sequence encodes CSAGDSQLAYNEQFF.